This T cell receptor (beta chain) was documented in a study of response to subunit inactivated influenza vaccine. General observations from the study: T cells newly recruited by each seasonal influenza vaccination are few, the authors suggested.

One entry per CDR3 protein results from TCRdb running MiXCR on the RT-PCR reads. The repertoire includes 650,000 to 850,000 distinct CDR3 sequences, approximately 15% of them detected once, and around 7.3% sits in the top ten. The germline CDR1 and CDR2 sequences are MNHEY and SVGEGT. The CDR3 extends over 15 amino acids. Trimming removed 6 bases from V and 8 bases from J; junction bases left unmatched: 11. Concerning this clonotype: Its antigen is unknown.

Here the sequenced sample was PBMCs from blood, taken 14 to 15 days before vaccination. The rearrangement links TRBV6-2 or TRBV6-3 to TRBJ1-4; 8 nucleotides agree with TRBD1. The sequence derives from a man aged 50 or older who received an inactivated influenza vaccine. CDR3 nucleotides: TGTGCCAGCAGCCGACGGGACAGGAGAATGGAAAAACTGTTTTTT. Protein sequence: CASSRRDRRMEKLFF.